Presented here are 7 T cell receptor beta chains from one specimen sequenced in a study of T cell responses to AZD1222 COVID-19 vaccine. Generated by immunoSEQ multiplex PCR, the TCRdb table keeps only in-frame clones and is missing some. The sample has around 72,000 clones, 75% to 85% seen once. The input for sequencing was peripheral blood, taken on day 0 of AZD1222 vaccination. The receptors come from an adult in good health.

The genes are TRBV9 and TRBJ1-1; D remains ambiguous. The CDR3 runs 14 residues. The germline gives CDR1 SGDLS, CDR2 YYNGEE. V lost 4 bases and J 1 base, leaving 11 bases between the germline ends. The CDR3, as DNA: TGTGCCAGCAGCTCAGAGGGAGGGAACACTGAAGCTTTCTTT. Its translation is CASSSEGGNTEAFF.

The CDR3 here is CASSQEGGRGNQPQHF. CDR3 in DNA: TGTGCCAGCAGCCAAGAAGGAGGGAGGGGCAATCAGCCCCAGCATTTT. The rearrangement links TRBV3-1 (or the pseudogene TRBV3-2) to TRBJ1-5, with D unresolved. The CDR3 spans 16 residues. Trimming shortened V by 0 bases and J by 2 bases, and 11 bases separated the two germline ends. Germline V gives CDR1 LGHDT, CDR2 YNNKEL (reference sequence).

As DNA, the CDR3 is TGTGCCAGCTCACCAGCGTTGGGTTGGAACAATGAGCAGTTCTTC. Residues: CASSPALGWNNEQFF. The rearrangement uses TRBV18 and TRBJ2-1; D remains unclear. Germline V CDR1 and CDR2: KGHSH, LQKENI. V lost 2 bases and J 5 bases, leaving 13 bases between the germline ends. The CDR3 runs 15 residues.

The chain is built from TRBV29-1 and TRBJ2-1; 8 bases map to TRBD2. This CDR3 comprises 13 residues. Per the germline V gene, CDR1 is SQVTM and CDR2 is ANQGSEA. Trimming cost V 5 bases and J 10 bases; bases outside gene matches: 10. The CDR3 DNA reads TGCAGCGTTCAACGGGGGGGCGGACAGGAGCAGTTCTTC. Translating it yields CSVQRGGGQEQFF.

On this clone: Since a much larger clone is just one base distant, this may be a read error. The chain combines TRBV13 with TRBJ1-2; the D gene is possibly TRBD1 (5 bases). The germline V gene encodes CDR1 PRHDT and CDR2 FYEKMQ (reference sequence). The V end was cut by 2 bases, the J end by 5 bases, with 6 bases between. This CDR3 spans 12 amino acids. Here the CDR3 reads CASSLQGYGYTF. CDR3 DNA: TGTGCCAGCAGCTTACAGGGATATGGCTACACCTTC.

The J gene is TRBJ2-5, the V gene TRBV29-1, with 8 bases fitting TRBD2. Trimming at V came to 7 bases and at J to 3 bases, leaving 10 bases not matched to a gene. Looked up from germline, CDR1 is SQVTM and CDR2 is ANQGSEA. The CDR3 spans 14 residues. The CDR3: CSAVLAGWEETQYF. The CDR3 region has the DNA TGCAGCGCCGTATTAGCGGGGTGGGAAGAGACCCAGTACTTC.

V usage is TRBV21-1 and J usage is TRBJ1-1. TRBV21-1 is a pseudogene locus. This CDR3 spans 14 amino acids. As DNA, the CDR3 is TGTGCCAGCAGCGCCCCTCGGGGGAACACTGAAGCTTTCTTT. Protein sequence: CASSAPRGNTEAFF.